This is a list of T cell receptor beta chains from one sample in a study of blood T cells in healthy people across ages. MiXCR, run by TCRdb on the 5' RACE reads, gives a single entry per CDR3 protein. Among about 1.5 million distinct CDR3 sequences listed, 40% to 45% were seen once. Specimen: blood. The receptors stem from a woman younger than 35 in good health. Each CDR3 is given without its conserved first and last residue.

J gene: TRBJ2-1; V gene: TRBV29-1; CDR3 protein: SARLANYNEQF
J gene: TRBJ1-2; V gene: TRBV29-1; CDR3 protein: SVGAPGQNYGYT
J gene: TRBJ1-2; V gene: TRBV12-3/TRBV12-4; CDR3 protein: ASSFNGRGNYGYT
J gene: TRBJ1-3; V gene: TRBV9; CDR3 protein: ASSVGAGWPLGNTIY
J gene: TRBJ2-1; V gene: TRBV4-3; CDR3 protein: ASSQSLAYNEQF
J gene: TRBJ2-5; V gene: TRBV5-6; CDR3 protein: ASSFTGSMY
J gene: TRBJ2-7; V gene: TRBV27; CDR3 protein: ASSFAGNYEQY
J gene: TRBJ2-3; V gene: TRBV4-3; CDR3 protein: ASSQGYVGNTDTQY
J gene: TRBJ2-1; V gene: TRBV6-1; CDR3 protein: ASSDGIGGRGDEQF
J gene: TRBJ1-2; V gene: TRBV4-3; CDR3 protein: ASSPLGQLNYGYT
J gene: NA; V gene: TRBV10-3; CDR3 protein: AISAPPSEQY
J gene: TRBJ2-1; V gene: TRBV5-1; CDR3 protein: ASSPGGNTNEQF
J gene: TRBJ2-1; V gene: TRBV20-1; CDR3 protein: SPRDRVVDEQF
J gene: TRBJ1-1; V gene: TRBV4-2; CDR3 protein: ASSQGGGGGTEAF
J gene: TRBJ1-6; V gene: TRBV4-1; CDR3 protein: ASSQDRQFNSPLH
J gene: TRBJ1-5; V gene: TRBV5-1; CDR3 protein: ASSLSRQGNQPQH
J gene: TRBJ2-5; V gene: TRBV6-6; CDR3 protein: ASSTGRRTSETQY
J gene: NA; V gene: TRBV29-1; CDR3 protein: SVEYSGSYEQY
J gene: TRBJ2-1; V gene: TRBV11-2; CDR3 protein: ASSSQEGGSYNEQF
J gene: TRBJ2-1; V gene: TRBV6-5; CDR3 protein: ASNIRGDYEQF
J gene: TRBJ2-1; V gene: TRBV9; CDR3 protein: ASSIREYNEQF
J gene: NA; V gene: TRBV12-3/TRBV12-4; CDR3 protein: ASSGRTGWKTQY
J gene: TRBJ2-2; V gene: TRBV19; CDR3 protein: ASSIQANTGELF
J gene: TRBJ2-1; V gene: TRBV12-3/TRBV12-4; CDR3 protein: ASSLSGQGFVNEQF
J gene: TRBJ1-1; V gene: TRBV4-3; CDR3 protein: ASSQPGPRTEAF
J gene: TRBJ2-5; V gene: TRBV28; CDR3 protein: ASGLAFNEQY
J gene: TRBJ2-5; V gene: TRBV11-2; CDR3 protein: ASSLSLQETQN
J gene: TRBJ2-3; V gene: TRBV5-1; CDR3 protein: ASSGDIRDRFTDTQY
J gene: TRBJ1-1; V gene: TRBV20-1; CDR3 protein: SAREDKYTEAF
J gene: TRBJ2-3; V gene: TRBV2; CDR3 protein: ASSDVGADTQY
J gene: TRBJ1-1; V gene: TRBV7-9; CDR3 protein: ASSLEGRGEAF
J gene: TRBJ2-1; V gene: TRBV9; CDR3 protein: ASSVEVRRNEQF
J gene: TRBJ1-4; V gene: TRBV9; CDR3 protein: ASSGTGTNEKLF
J gene: TRBJ2-7; V gene: TRBV10-3; CDR3 protein: AISERGDTGPAYEQY
J gene: TRBJ1-5; V gene: TRBV4-1; CDR3 protein: ASSQTQQVINSNQPQH
J gene: TRBJ2-1; V gene: TRBV20-1; CDR3 protein: SARVRAYNEQF
J gene: NA; V gene: TRBV12-3/TRBV12-4; CDR3 protein: ASRPYGGNHEQY
J gene: TRBJ2-1; V gene: TRBV6-6; CDR3 protein: ASTDGGFYNEQF
J gene: TRBJ1-2; V gene: TRBV27; CDR3 protein: ASSLSVGGPLYGYT
J gene: TRBJ2-1; V gene: TRBV29-1; CDR3 protein: SVELAGGWNEQF
J gene: TRBJ2-7; V gene: TRBV20-1; CDR3 protein: SARDSRMTSGNYEQY
J gene: TRBJ2-3; V gene: TRBV19; CDR3 protein: ASYGGGRTSTDTQY
J gene: TRBJ1-6; V gene: TRBV29-1; CDR3 protein: SVWDYNSPLH
J gene: TRBJ2-7; V gene: TRBV2; CDR3 protein: ASNLGVYEQY
J gene: TRBJ2-3; V gene: TRBV7-2; CDR3 protein: ASSSTSRGYTDTQY
J gene: TRBJ1-5; V gene: TRBV2; CDR3 protein: ASSPPLRH
J gene: TRBJ2-7; V gene: TRBV25-1; CDR3 protein: ASSPGNINYEQY
J gene: TRBJ2-7; V gene: TRBV12-3/TRBV12-4; CDR3 protein: ASGRRTEQY
J gene: TRBJ2-7; V gene: TRBV6-6; CDR3 protein: ASSPTSGFLYEQY
J gene: TRBJ2-2; V gene: TRBV28; CDR3 protein: ASSSRGGPNTGELF
J gene: TRBJ1-4; V gene: TRBV28; CDR3 protein: ASREGATNEKLF
J gene: TRBJ2-7; V gene: TRBV28; CDR3 protein: ASRPGHFYEQY
J gene: TRBJ2-1; V gene: TRBV11-2; CDR3 protein: ASSLLRDSTYNEQF